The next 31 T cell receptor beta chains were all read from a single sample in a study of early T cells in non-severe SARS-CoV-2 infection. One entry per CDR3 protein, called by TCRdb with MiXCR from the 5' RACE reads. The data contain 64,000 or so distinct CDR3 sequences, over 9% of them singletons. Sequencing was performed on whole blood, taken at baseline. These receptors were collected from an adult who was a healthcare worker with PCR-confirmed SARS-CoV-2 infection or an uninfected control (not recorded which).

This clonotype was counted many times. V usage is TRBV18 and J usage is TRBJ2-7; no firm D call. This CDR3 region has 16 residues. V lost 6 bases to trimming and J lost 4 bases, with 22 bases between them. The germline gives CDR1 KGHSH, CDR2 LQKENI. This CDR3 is CASSLKGGHGSYEQYF. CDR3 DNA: TGTGCCAGCTCTCTAAAAGGCGGTCACGGGTCTTACGAGCAGTACTTC. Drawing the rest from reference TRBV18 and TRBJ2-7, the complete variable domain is NAGVMQNPRHLVRRRGQEARLRCSPMKGHSHVYWYRQLPEEGLKFMVYLQKENIIDESGMPKERFSAEFPKEGPSILRIQQVVRGDSAAYFCASSLKGGHGSYEQYFGPGTRLTVT.

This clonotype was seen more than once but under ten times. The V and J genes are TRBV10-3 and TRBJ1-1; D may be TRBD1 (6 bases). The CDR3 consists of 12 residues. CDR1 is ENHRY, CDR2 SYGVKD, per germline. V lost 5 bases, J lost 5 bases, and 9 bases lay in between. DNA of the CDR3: TGTGCCATCAGTCAAGGGGGGACTGAAGCTTTCTTT. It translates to CAISQGGTEAFF.

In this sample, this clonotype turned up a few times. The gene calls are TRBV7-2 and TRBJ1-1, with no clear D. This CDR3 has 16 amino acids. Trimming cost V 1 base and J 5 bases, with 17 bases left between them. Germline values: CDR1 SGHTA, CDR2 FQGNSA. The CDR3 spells CASSLVSGRSGTEAFF. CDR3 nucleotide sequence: TGTGCCAGCAGCTTAGTATCGGGGAGGAGTGGTACTGAAGCTTTCTTT.

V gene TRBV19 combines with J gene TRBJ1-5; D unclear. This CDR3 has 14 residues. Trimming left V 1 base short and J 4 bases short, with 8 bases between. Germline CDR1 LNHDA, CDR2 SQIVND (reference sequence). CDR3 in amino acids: CASSIGRGNQPQHF. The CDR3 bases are TGTGCCAGTAGTATAGGGCGAGGGAATCAGCCCCAGCATTTT.

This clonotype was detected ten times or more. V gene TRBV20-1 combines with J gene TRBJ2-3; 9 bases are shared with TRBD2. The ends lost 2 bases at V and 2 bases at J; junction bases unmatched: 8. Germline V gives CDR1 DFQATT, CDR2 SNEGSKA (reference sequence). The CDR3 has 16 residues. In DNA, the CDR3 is TGCAGTGCTAGATCTTTAGCGGGGGACACCACAGATACGCAGTATTTT. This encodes CSARSLAGDTTDTQYF.

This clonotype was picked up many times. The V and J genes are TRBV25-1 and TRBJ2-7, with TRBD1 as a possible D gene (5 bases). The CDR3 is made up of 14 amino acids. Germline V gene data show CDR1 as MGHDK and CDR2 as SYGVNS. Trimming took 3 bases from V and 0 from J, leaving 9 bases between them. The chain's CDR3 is CASSDRVSSYEQYF. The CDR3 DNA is TGTGCCAGCAGTGACAGGGTGAGCTCCTACGAGCAGTACTTC.

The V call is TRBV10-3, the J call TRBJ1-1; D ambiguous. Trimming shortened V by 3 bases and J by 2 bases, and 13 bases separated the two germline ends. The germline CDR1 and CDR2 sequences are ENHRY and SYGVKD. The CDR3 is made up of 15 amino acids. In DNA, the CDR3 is TGTGCCATCAGTGAACGCCCCAGCATTAACACTGAAGCTTTCTTT. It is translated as CAISERPSINTEAFF.

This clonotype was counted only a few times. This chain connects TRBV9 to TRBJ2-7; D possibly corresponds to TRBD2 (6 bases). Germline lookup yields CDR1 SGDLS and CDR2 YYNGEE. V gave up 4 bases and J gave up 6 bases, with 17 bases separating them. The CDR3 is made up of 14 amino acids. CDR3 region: CASSRRVGSSEQYF. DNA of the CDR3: TGTGCCAGCAGCCGAAGGGTCGGGAGTTCCGAGCAGTACTTC.

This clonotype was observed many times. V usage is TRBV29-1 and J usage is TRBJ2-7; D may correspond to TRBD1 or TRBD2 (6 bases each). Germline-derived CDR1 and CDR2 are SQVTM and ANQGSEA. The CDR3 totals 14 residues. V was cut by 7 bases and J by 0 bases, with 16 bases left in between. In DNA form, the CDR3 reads TGCAGCGCTGCCCGGGGGACAAGCTCCTACGAGCAGTACTTC. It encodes CSAARGTSSYEQYF.

The CDR3 bases are TGCAGTGCAAACGGGATTGCCGGGGGAACGCAGTATTTT. Amino acids: CSANGIAGGTQYF. The rearrangement links TRBV20-1 to TRBJ2-3; possibly TRBD2 for D (6 bases). The CDR3 runs 13 residues. Trimming cost V 6 bases and J 9 bases, with 19 bases left between them. Germline loops: CDR1 DFQATT, CDR2 SNEGSKA (reference sequence).

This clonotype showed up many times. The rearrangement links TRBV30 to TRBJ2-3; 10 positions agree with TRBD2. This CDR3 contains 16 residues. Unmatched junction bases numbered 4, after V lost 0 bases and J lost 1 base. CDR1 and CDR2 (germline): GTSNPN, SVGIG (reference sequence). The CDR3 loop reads CAWSVFLAGGTDTQYF. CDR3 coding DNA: TGTGCCTGGAGTGTATTCCTAGCGGGGGGCACAGATACGCAGTATTTT.

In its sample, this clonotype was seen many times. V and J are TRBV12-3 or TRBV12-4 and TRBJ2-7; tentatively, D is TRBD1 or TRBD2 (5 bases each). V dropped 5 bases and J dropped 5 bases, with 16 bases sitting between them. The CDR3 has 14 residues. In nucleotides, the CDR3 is TGTGCCAGCAGTCCCCAGATAACGGGGCACGAGCAGTACTTC. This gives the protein CASSPQITGHEQYF.

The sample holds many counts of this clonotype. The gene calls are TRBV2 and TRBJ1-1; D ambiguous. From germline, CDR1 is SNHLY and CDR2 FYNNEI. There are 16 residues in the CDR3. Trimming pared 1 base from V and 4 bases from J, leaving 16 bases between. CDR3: CASSEVVMGTGTEAFF. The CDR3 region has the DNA TGTGCCAGCAGTGAAGTAGTCATGGGTACGGGCACTGAAGCTTTCTTT.

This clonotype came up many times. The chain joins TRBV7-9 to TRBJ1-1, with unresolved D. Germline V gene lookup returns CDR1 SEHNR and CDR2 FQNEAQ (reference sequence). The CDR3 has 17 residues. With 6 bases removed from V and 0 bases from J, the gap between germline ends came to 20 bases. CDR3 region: CASRPPRPRLMNTEAFF. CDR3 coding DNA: TGTGCCAGCAGGCCCCCCCGCCCCAGACTTATGAACACTGAAGCTTTCTTT. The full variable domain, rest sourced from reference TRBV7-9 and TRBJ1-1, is DTGVSQNPRHKITKRGQNVTFRCDPISEHNRLYWYRQTLGQGPEFLTYFQNEAQLEKSRLLSDRFSAERPKGSFSTLEIQRTEQGDSAMYLCASRPPRPRLMNTEAFFGQGTRLTVV.

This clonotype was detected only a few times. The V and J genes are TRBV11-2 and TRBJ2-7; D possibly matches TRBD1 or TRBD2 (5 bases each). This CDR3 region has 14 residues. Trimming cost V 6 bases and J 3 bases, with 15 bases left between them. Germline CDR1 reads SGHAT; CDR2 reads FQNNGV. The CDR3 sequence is CASSSGRGGYEQYF. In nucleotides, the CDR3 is TGTGCCAGCAGTTCGGGCCGTGGGGGCTACGAGCAGTACTTC.

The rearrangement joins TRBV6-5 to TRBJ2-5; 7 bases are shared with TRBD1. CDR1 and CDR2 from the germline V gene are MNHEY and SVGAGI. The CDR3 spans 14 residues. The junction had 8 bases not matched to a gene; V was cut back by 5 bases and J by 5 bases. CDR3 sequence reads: CASSTKQGSETQYF. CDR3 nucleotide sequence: TGTGCCAGCAGTACAAAACAGGGGAGCGAGACCCAGTACTTC.

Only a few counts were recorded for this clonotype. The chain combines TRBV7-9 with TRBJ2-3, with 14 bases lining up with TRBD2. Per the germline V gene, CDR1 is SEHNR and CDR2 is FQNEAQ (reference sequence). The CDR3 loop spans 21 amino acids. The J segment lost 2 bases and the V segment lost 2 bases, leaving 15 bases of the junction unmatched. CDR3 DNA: TGTGCCAGCAGCTTAAGGACTAGCGGGGGGCTTCCGGGATATCACACAGATACGCAGTATTTT. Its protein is CASSLRTSGGLPGYHTDTQYF. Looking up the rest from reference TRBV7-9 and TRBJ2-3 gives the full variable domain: DTGVSQNPRHKITKRGQNVTFRCDPISEHNRLYWYRQTLGQGPEFLTYFQNEAQLEKSRLLSDRFSAERPKGSFSTLEIQRTEQGDSAMYLCASSLRTSGGLPGYHTDTQYFGPGTRLTVL.

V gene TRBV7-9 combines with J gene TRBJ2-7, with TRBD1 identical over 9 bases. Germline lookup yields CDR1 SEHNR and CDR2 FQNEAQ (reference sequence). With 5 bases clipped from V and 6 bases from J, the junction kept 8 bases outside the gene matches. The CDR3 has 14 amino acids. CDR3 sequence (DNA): TGTGCCAGCAGCCTGGGACAGGGTTTTGCCGAGCAGTACTTC. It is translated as CASSLGQGFAEQYF.

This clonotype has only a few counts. CDR3: CASSDGQGDNSPLHF. CDR3 DNA: TGCGCCAGCAGCGATGGACAGGGAGATAATTCACCCCTCCACTTT. The J gene is TRBJ1-6, the V gene TRBV5-1; 8 nucleotides agree with TRBD1. After removal of 4 bases from V and 5 bases from J, the junction contained 5 bases not matched to a gene. The CDR3 has 15 amino acids. Germline CDR1 reads SGHRS; CDR2 reads YFSETQ. The variable domain in full, completed from reference TRBV5-1 and TRBJ1-6, reads KAGVTQTPRYLIKTRGQQVTLSCSPISGHRSVSWYQQTPGQGLQFLFEYFSETQRNKGNFPGRFSGRQFSNSRSEMNVSTLELGDSALYLCASSDGQGDNSPLHFGNGTRLTVT.

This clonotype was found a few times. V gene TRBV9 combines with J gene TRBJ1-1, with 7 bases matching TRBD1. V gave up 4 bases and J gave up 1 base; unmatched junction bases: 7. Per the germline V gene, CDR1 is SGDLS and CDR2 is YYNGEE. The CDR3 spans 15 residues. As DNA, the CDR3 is TGTGCCAGCAGCCCGGCCGGGACAGCGAACACTGAAGCTTTCTTT. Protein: CASSPAGTANTEAFF.

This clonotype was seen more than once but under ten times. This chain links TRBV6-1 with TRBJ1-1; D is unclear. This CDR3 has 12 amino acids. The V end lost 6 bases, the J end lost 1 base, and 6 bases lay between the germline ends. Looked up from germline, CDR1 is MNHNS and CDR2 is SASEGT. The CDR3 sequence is CASREGNTEAFF. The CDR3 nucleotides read TGTGCCAGCAGGGAGGGGAACACTGAAGCTTTCTTT.

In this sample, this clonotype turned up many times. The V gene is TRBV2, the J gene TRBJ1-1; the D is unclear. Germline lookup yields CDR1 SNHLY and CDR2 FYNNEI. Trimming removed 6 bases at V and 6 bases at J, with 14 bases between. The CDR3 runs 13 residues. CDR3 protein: CASSPRRLPEAFF. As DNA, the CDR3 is TGTGCCAGCAGCCCCCGACGGTTGCCTGAAGCTTTCTTT.

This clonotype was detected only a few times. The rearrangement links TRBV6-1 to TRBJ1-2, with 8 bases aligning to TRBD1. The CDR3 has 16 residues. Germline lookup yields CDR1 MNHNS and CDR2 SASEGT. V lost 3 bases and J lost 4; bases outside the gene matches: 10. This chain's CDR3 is CASSEATGADSYGYTF. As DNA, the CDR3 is TGTGCCAGCAGTGAGGCGACAGGGGCCGACTCCTATGGCTACACCTTC.

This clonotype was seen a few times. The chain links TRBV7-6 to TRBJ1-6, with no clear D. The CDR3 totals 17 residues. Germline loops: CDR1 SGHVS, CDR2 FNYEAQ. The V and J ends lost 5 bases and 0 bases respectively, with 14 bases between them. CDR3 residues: CASSRGQDSSYNSPLHF. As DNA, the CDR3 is TGTGCCAGCAGCCGCGGCCAGGATAGCTCCTATAATTCACCCCTCCACTTT.

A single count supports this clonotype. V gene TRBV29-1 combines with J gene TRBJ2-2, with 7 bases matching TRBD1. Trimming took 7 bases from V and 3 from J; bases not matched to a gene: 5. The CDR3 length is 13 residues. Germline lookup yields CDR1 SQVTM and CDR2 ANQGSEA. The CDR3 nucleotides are TGCAGCGCCAAGACAGGGTACACCGGGGAGCTGTTTTTT. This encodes CSAKTGYTGELFF.

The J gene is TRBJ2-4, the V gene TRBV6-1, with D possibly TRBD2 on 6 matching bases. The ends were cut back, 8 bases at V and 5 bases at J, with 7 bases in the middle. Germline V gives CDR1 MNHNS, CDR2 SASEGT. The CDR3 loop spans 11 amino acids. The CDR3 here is CASWGENIQYF. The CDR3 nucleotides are TGTGCCAGCTGGGGGGAAAACATTCAGTACTTC.

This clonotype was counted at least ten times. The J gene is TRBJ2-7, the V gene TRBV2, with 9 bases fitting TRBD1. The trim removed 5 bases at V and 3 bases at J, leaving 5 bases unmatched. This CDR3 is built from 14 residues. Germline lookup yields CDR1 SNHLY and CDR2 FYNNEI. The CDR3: CASSTQGAFYEQYF. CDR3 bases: TGTGCCAGCAGTACACAGGGGGCCTTCTACGAGCAGTACTTC.

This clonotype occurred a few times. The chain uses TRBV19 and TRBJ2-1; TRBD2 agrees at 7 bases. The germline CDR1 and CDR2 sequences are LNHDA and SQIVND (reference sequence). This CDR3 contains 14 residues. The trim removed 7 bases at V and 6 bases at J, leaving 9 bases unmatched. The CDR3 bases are TGTGCCAGTATACCGACTAGCCGGTCCAATGAGCAGTTCTTC. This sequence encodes CASIPTSRSNEQFF.

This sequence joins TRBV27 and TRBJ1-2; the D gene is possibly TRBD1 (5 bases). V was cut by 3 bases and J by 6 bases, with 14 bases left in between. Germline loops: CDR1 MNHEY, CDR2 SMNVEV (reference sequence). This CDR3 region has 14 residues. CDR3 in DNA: TGTGCCAGCAGTTTTCGGGGGATCGAAAATGGCTACACCTTC. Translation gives CASSFRGIENGYTF.

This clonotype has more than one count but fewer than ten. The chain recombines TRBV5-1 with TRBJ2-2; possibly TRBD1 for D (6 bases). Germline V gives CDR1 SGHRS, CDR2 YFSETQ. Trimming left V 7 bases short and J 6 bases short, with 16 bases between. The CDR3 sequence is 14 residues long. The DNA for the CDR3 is TGCGCCAGCTGGCCCCCAGGGGCGGCCGGGGAGCTGTTTTTT. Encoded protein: CASWPPGAAGELFF.

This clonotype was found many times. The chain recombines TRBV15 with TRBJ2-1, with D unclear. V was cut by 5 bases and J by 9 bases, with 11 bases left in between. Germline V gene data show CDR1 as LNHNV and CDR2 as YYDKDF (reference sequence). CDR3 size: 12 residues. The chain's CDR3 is CATSVAFGEQFF. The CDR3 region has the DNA TGTGCCACCAGCGTCGCGTTCGGTGAGCAGTTCTTC.